Listed here are 20 T cell receptor beta chains from one sample, sequenced in a study of cytomegalovirus exposure and HLA in healthy donors. The PCR used 60 Vbeta and 13 Jbeta primers. Sequencing used immunoSEQ multiplex PCR; TCRdb keeps in-frame clones, though not all of them. The sample consists of more than 85,000 clones, roughly 15% of them appearing once. The specimen sequenced was PBMCs. The receptor source for this set is a female donor in good health and CMV-seronegative.

This rearrangement joins TRBV19 to TRBJ2-2; 11 bases agree with TRBD2. The length of the CDR3 is 15 residues. J gave up 6 bases and V 4 bases, and 4 bases lay outside the gene matches. The germline V gene encodes CDR1 LNHDA and CDR2 SQIVND (reference sequence). This CDR3 reads CASSRLAGGAGELFF. CDR3 in DNA: TGTGCCAGTAGTAGGCTAGCGGGGGGCGCCGGGGAGCTGTTTTTT.

The V gene is TRBV6-5, the J gene TRBJ1-1, with a weak D call TRBD1 (5 bases). The V gene lost 6 bases and the J gene lost 5 bases, with 10 bases spanning the gap. The CDR3 is 12 amino acids. CDR1 is MNHEY and CDR2 is SVGAGI in the germline V gene. CDR3 sequence: CASRGGATEAFF. For the CDR3, the DNA is TGTGCCAGCAGAGGCGGGGCAACTGAAGCTTTCTTT.

This clone was seen a handful of times. This chain connects TRBV5-6 to TRBJ2-7, with D uncertain. The V and J ends lost 4 bases and 6 bases respectively, with 14 bases between them. The germline CDR1 and CDR2 sequences are SGHDT and YYEEEE. CDR3 length: 13 amino acids. CDR3: CASSPHPRGEQYF. Here the CDR3 DNA reads TGTGCCAGCAGCCCCCACCCTAGAGGCGAGCAGTACTTC.

The chain combines TRBV19 with TRBJ2-1, with 7 bases aligning to TRBD2. The CDR3 has 16 residues. V lost 3 bases to trimming and J lost 2 bases; unmatched junction nucleotides: 7. Germline V lookup: CDR1 LNHDA, CDR2 SQIVND (reference sequence). Here the CDR3 DNA reads TGTGCCAGTAGTATGGCGGGAGCGGGAACCTACAATGAGCAGTTCTTC. Its protein product is CASSMAGAGTYNEQFF.

This clone was seen a handful of times. The junction departs from germline at one end; a sequencing error may be responsible. The chain employs TRBV7-7 and TRBJ2-5, with 13 bases identical to TRBD2. Germline CDR1 SSHAT, CDR2 FNYEAQ (reference sequence). This CDR3 region has 16 residues. In nucleotides, the CDR3 is TGTGCTAGCAGCCGAGGGACTAGCGGGACCCAAGAGACCCAGTACTTC. Its protein product is CASSRGTSGTQETQYF. The variable domain in full, with the rest retrieved from reference TRBV7-7 and TRBJ2-5, is GAGVSQSPRYKVTKRGQDVTLRCDPISSHATLYWYQQALGQGPEFLTYFNYEAQPDKSGLPSDRFSAERPEGSISTLTIQRTEQRDSAMYRCASSRGTSGTQETQYFGPGTRLLVL.

The rearrangement uses TRBV6-1 and TRBJ2-2, with 16 bases lining up with TRBD2. J lost 6 bases, V lost 4 bases, and 5 bases had no gene match. The CDR3 is 17 residues long. In germline, CDR1 is MNHNS, CDR2 SASEGT. The CDR3 loop is CASSAGTSGGASGELFF. The CDR3 nucleotides read TGTGCCAGCAGTGCCGGGACTAGCGGGGGGGCCTCCGGGGAGCTGTTTTTT.

This clone has just a few counts. V usage is TRBV5-6 and J usage is TRBJ1-2; the match to TRBD1 covers 11 bases. This CDR3 has 17 residues. Germline CDR1 SGHDT, CDR2 YYEEEE. J was trimmed by 4 bases and V by 3 bases; bases with no gene match: 11. The DNA for the CDR3 is TGTGCCAGCAGCTCTAGTTGGGACAGGGGGATTCTCTATGGCTACACCTTC. This gives the protein CASSSSWDRGILYGYTF.

This clone has just a few counts. The chain employs TRBV27 and TRBJ2-7, with a tentative D call TRBD2 (6 bases). Germline V lookup: CDR1 MNHEY, CDR2 SMNVEV (reference sequence). The germline V and J ends were trimmed by 5 bases and 4 bases, with 9 bases remaining between them. The CDR3 consists of 12 residues. CDR3 in DNA: TGTGCCAGCAGTATGGGGGGTTACGAGCAGTACTTC. Translated: CASSMGGYEQYF.

This clone was observed a handful of times. The chain joins TRBV30 to TRBJ2-7; 9 bases are a match to TRBD1. Germline V gene lookup returns CDR1 GTSNPN and CDR2 SVGIG (reference sequence). The CDR3 consists of 13 residues. Trimming took 5 bases from V and 11 from J; bases not matched to a gene: 13. The chain's CDR3 is CAWSPGTGKGKYF. DNA for the CDR3: TGTGCCTGGTCTCCCGGGACAGGGAAGGGGAAGTACTTC.

The sample holds a few counts of this clone. The chain couples TRBV9 to TRBJ1-1; D perhaps matches TRBD1 (5 bases). The CDR3 is made up of 14 amino acids. Germline V gene data show CDR1 as SGDLS and CDR2 as YYNGEE. The V and J ends lost 0 bases and 1 base respectively, with 7 bases between them. The CDR3 bases are TGTGCCAGCAGCGTAGTTACAGGGAACACTGAAGCTTTCTTT. Residues: CASSVVTGNTEAFF. Full variable domain (outside the CDR3, taken from reference TRBV9 and TRBJ1-1): DSGVTQTPKHLITATGQRVTLRCSPRSGDLSVYWYQQSLDQGLQFLIQYYNGEERAKGNILERFSAQQFPDLHSELNLSSLELGDSALYFCASSVVTGNTEAFFGQGTRLTVV.

The chain joins TRBV28 to TRBJ2-7; 8 nucleotides line up with TRBD1. V trimming: 2 bases; J trimming: 3 bases; junction bases outside the gene matches: 3. The CDR3 has 14 residues. In germline, CDR1 is MDHEN, CDR2 SYDVKM. The CDR3 nucleotides are TGTGCCAGCAGTTTACAGGGGGCTGTCTACGAGCAGTACTTC. This encodes CASSLQGAVYEQYF. The complete variable domain, with remaining parts taken from reference TRBV28 and TRBJ2-7, reads DVKVTQSSRYLVKRTGEKVFLECVQDMDHENMFWYRQDPGLGLRLIYFSYDVKMKEKGDIPEGYSVSREKKERFSLILESASTNQTSMYLCASSLQGAVYEQYFGPGTRLTVT.

V and J are TRBV10-3 and TRBJ2-7, with 7 bases matching TRBD2. Germline V lookup: CDR1 ENHRY, CDR2 SYGVKD. Germline trimming cut 8 bases from V and 7 bases from J; bases unmatched to any gene: 11. CDR3 length equals 13 residues. The CDR3 nucleotides are TGTGCCATCGCGGAACGGGGGGAGGGAGAGCAGTACTTC. Amino acids: CAIAERGEGEQYF.

With respect to this clone: Mismatch with germline at one junction end may stem from a read error. This sequence joins TRBV5-4 and TRBJ1-1; D gene uncertain. This CDR3 is 13 amino acids long. Per germline, CDR1 SGHNT and CDR2 YYREEE (reference sequence). The CDR3 nucleotides read TGTGCCAGCAGATTGGCCGGGGACACTGAAGCTTTCTTT. Amino acid sequence: CASRLAGDTEAFF.

V and J are TRBV27 and TRBJ2-5; TRBD1 matches 8 bases. J gave up 5 bases and V 5 bases, and 13 bases lay outside the gene matches. CDR1 and CDR2 (germline): MNHEY, SMNVEV (reference sequence). The CDR3 runs 16 residues. The CDR3 nucleotides read TGTGCCAGCAGTCCAAATCTCGGACAGGGCCTGGAGACCCAGTACTTC. This translates into CASSPNLGQGLETQYF.

This clone was seen a handful of times. This chain joins TRBV29-1 and TRBJ2-1; 13 bases agree with TRBD2. Trimming at V came to 6 bases and at J to 1 base, leaving 6 bases not matched to a gene. CDR3 length: 16 amino acids. Germline values: CDR1 SQVTM, CDR2 ANQGSEA. The CDR3 DNA sequence: TGCAGCGTAAACGGACTAGCGGGAGAGTCCTACAATGAGCAGTTCTTC. It is translated as CSVNGLAGESYNEQFF.

The rearrangement joins TRBV5-4 to TRBJ1-4; D is ambiguous. V gave up 2 bases and J gave up 5 bases, with 13 bases separating them. CDR3 length equals 15 residues. From germline, CDR1 is SGHNT and CDR2 YYREEE (reference sequence). The CDR3 DNA sequence: TGTGCCAGCAGCTTCGCCGGGGTAGCGAATGAAAAACTGTTTTTT. Its translation is CASSFAGVANEKLFF.

V and J are TRBV30 and TRBJ2-1, with TRBD2 matching 12 bases. With V trimmed by 3 bases and J by 7 bases, 16 bases remained unmatched. CDR1 GTSNPN and CDR2 SVGIG come from the germline V gene (reference sequence). There are 18 residues in the CDR3. In DNA form, the CDR3 reads TGTGCCTGGAGCGATAAGATTAGGACTAGCGGGGCTCCGAATGAGCAGTTCTTC. The encoded protein is CAWSDKIRTSGAPNEQFF.

This chain joins TRBV10-3 and TRBJ1-5; D possibly corresponds to TRBD1 (5 bases). CDR1 is ENHRY, CDR2 SYGVKD, per germline. The CDR3 runs 13 residues. V lost 8 bases and J lost 7, with 15 bases in between. This chain's CDR3 is CAIADSTDQPQHF. In DNA, the CDR3 is TGTGCCATCGCAGACAGTACGGACCAGCCCCAGCATTTT.

This chain connects TRBV19 to TRBJ1-1; D possibly corresponds to TRBD1 (6 bases). CDR1 is LNHDA and CDR2 is SQIVND in the germline V gene (reference sequence). The CDR3 has 16 amino acids. The V end was cut by 4 bases, the J end by 1 base, with 16 bases between. This CDR3 is CASSTPGQPANTEAFF. CDR3 in DNA: TGTGCCAGTAGTACGCCCGGACAGCCCGCGAACACTGAAGCTTTCTTT.

The V and J genes are TRBV4-3 and TRBJ2-2; tentatively, D is TRBD1 (6 bases). The V and J ends lost 0 bases and 6 bases respectively, with 11 bases between them. The germline CDR1 and CDR2 sequences are LGHNA and YSLEER. The CDR3 sequence is 15 residues long. The CDR3 is CASSQDPQGSGELFF. CDR3 DNA: TGCGCCAGCAGCCAAGACCCACAGGGATCCGGGGAGCTGTTTTTT.